A selection of T cell receptor beta chains follows, all from one sample in a study of blood T cell repertoires in COVID-19. Sequencing used immunoSEQ multiplex PCR; TCRdb keeps in-frame clones, though not all of them. In the table there are about 200,000 clones, around nine tenths of which are singletons. Sample: peripheral blood. These receptors originate from a man aged 50 to 60 with COVID-19, enrolled during active disease. Both conserved end residues are part of each CDR3. The order of the fields is J gene, V gene, D gene, clone size, CDR3 protein, CDR3 DNA. A D gene is named only where the DNA matches it firmly. Size tells how often a clone was seen (once, few, many) or the class of an expanded clone, and some rows leave it out.

TRBJ2-7 | TRBV5-1 | . | few | CASSSEVRRGGIEQYF | TGCGCCAGCAGCTCGGAGGTCCGGAGGGGGGGTATCGAGCAGTACTTC
TRBJ2-3 | TRBV5-5 | TRBD1 | . | CASSPGQITDTQYF | TGTGCCAGCAGCCCGGGACAGATCACAGATACGCAGTATTTT
TRBJ2-7 | TRBV12-3/TRBV12-4 | TRBD1 | . | CASRSGGEYEQYF | TGTGCCAGCAGGTCAGGGGGCGAGTACGAGCAGTACTTC
TRBJ2-3 | TRBV2 | TRBD2 | . | CASSALAGGIDTQYF | TGTGCCAGCAGTGCACTAGCGGGGGGAATCGATACGCAGTATTTT
TRBJ2-7 | TRBV27 | . | . | CASSTATRASYEQYF | TGTGCCAGCAGTACCGCGACTAGAGCGTCCTACGAGCAGTACTTC
TRBJ2-1 | TRBV7-8 | . | . | CASSLVFDEQFF | TGTGCCAGCAGCTTAGTGTTCGATGAGCAGTTCTTC
TRBJ1-3 | TRBV6-5 | . | . | CASSRGVSGNTIYF | TGTGCCAGCAGTAGAGGAGTCTCTGGAAACACCATATATTTT
TRBJ1-6 | TRBV30 | TRBD1 | few | CAWSVSGTGNSPLHF | TGTGCCTGGAGTGTCAGCGGGACAGGCAATTCACCCCTCCACTTT
TRBJ1-2 | TRBV4-2 | TRBD1 | . | CASSHVGTGFDGYTF | TGTGCCAGCAGCCATGTCGGGACAGGGTTCGATGGCTACACCTTC
TRBJ2-7 | TRBV6-5 | . | . | CASSYSRAGNYEQYF | TGTGCCAGCAGTTACTCGCGAGCAGGGAACTACGAGCAGTACTTC
TRBJ2-3 | TRBV27 | TRBD2 | few | CASSPLGTSGSLATQYF | TGTGCCAGCAGTCCCCTAGGGACTAGCGGGAGTTTGGCTACGCAGTATTTT
TRBJ1-2 | TRBV5-4 | . | . | CASSLSVDSQKYGYTF | TGTGCCAGCAGCTTGTCAGTGGACAGCCAAAAGTATGGCTACACCTTC
TRBJ1-2 | TRBV10-3 | TRBD1 | . | CAIREDRELYGYTF | TGTGCCATCAGGGAGGACAGGGAACTCTATGGCTACACCTTC
TRBJ2-5 | TRBV3-1/TRBV3-2 | TRBD2 | . | CASSRLAGEETQYF | TGTGCCAGCAGCCGACTAGCGGGGGAAGAGACCCAGTACTTC
TRBJ2-3 | TRBV6-5 | TRBD2 | . | CASRSESGRADTQYF | TGTGCCAGCAGGTCGGAGAGCGGGAGGGCAGATACGCAGTATTTT
TRBJ1-3 | TRBV7-2 | TRBD1 | . | CASSWDRVDTIYF | TGTGCCAGCAGCTGGGACAGGGTCGACACCATATATTTT
TRBJ1-5 | TRBV4-3 | . | . | CASSQDWEINQPQHF | TGCGCCAGCAGCCAAGATTGGGAGATCAATCAGCCCCAGCATTTT
TRBJ2-3 | TRBV5-1 | . | . | CASSLAQGDTQYF | TGCGCCAGCAGCTTGGCGCAGGGGGATACGCAGTATTTT
TRBJ1-2 | TRBV10-3 | . | . | CAISEGHNYGYTF | TGTGCCATCAGCGAGGGACACAACTATGGCTACACCTTC
TRBJ2-2 | TRBV5-6 | . | . | CASSLGAAGNSGELFF | TGTGCCAGCAGCTTGGGGGCGGCGGGTAATAGCGGGGAGCTGTTTTTT
TRBJ1-3 | TRBV5-5 | . | . | CASSLVSIDSGNTIYF | TGTGCCAGCAGCTTAGTTTCTATCGACTCTGGAAACACCATATATTTT
TRBJ1-5 | TRBV2 | . | . | CASSEFRGDQPQHF | TGTGCCAGCAGTGAATTCAGGGGAGATCAGCCCCAGCATTTT
TRBJ2-2 | TRBV10-3 | TRBD2 | . | CAISVTSGGDTGELFF | TGTGCCATCAGTGTTACTAGCGGGGGGGACACCGGGGAGCTGTTTTTT